This is a list of T cell receptor beta chains from one sample in a study of blood T cell repertoires in COVID-19. The protocol was immunoSEQ multiplex PCR, while the TCRdb copy is restricted to in-frame clones and leaves out a portion. The sample contains just under 60,000 clones, about 72% of which appear only once. The material sequenced was peripheral blood. The receptor source for this set is an elderly man with acute or convalescent COVID-19. The CDR3 runs from the conserved cysteine through the conserved F or W. Each record gives: V gene, CDR3 protein.

>TRBV29-1
CSVEGLAGGPVDTQYF
>TRBV6-6
CASSSGGHYGYTF
>TRBV30
CAWGLATDTQYF
>TRBV19
CASSPTDKNTEAFF
>TRBV5-1
CASSPDGNEKLFF
>TRBV19
CASTQFGGSNQPQHF
>TRBV3-1/TRBV3-2
CASSHSDRLNTEAFF
>TRBV2
CASSSSGGGRQQFF
>TRBV5-1
CASSPETGSYGYTF
>TRBV12-3/TRBV12-4
CASSFRVWEKLFF
>TRBV10-2
CASSRDYSDTQYF
>TRBV30
CAWPPAEVQETQYF
>TRBV11-2
CASWGGYEQYF
>TRBV3-1/TRBV3-2
CASSQETQGARDGELFF
>TRBV5-1
CASSLGVGAAGNTIYF
>TRBV7-8
CASSLGLGVHEQYF
>TRBV18
CASSLASGNTGELFF
>TRBV4-2
CASSPIGSDEQYF
>TRBV6-5
CASQLGSGVTDTQYF
>TRBV11-3
CASSLARTVSGNTIYF
>TRBV25-1
CASSGTGQTYEQYF
>TRBV5-4
CASSQRLGDNEQFF
>TRBV6-6
CASSYPSSNTEAFF
>TRBV5-6
CASSLAGGDGYEQYF
>TRBV6-1
CASSEAAGGIAYEQYF
>TRBV9
CASSGGAGGPQETQYF
>TRBV5-6
CASSSGGGAYSNQPQHF
>TRBV30
CAWSETGQGRGALHF
>TRBV11-2
CASSLVSVNTEAFF
>TRBV27
CASGLRGHLYEQYF
>TRBV29-1
CSVDLEGFDTDTQYF
>TRBV2
CASKLAGTTDTQYF
>TRBV5-1
CASRPGVGAPYEQYF
>TRBV3-1/TRBV3-2
CASSRRGQGGPGELFF
>TRBV25-1
CASSEFGSRLSPLHF